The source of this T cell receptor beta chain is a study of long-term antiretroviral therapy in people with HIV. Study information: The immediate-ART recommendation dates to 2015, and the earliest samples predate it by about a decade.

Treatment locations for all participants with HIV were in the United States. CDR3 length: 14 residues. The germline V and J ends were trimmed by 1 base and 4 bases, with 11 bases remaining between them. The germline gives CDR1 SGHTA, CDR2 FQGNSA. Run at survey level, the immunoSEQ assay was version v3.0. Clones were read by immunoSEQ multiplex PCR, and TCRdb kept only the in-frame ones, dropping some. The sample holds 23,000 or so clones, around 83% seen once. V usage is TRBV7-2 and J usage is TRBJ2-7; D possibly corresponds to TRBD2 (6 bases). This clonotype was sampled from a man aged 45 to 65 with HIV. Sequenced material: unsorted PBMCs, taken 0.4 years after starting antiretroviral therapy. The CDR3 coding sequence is TGTGCCAGCAGCTTAGGAGCGGGTTATTACGAGCAGTACTTC. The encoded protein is CASSLGAGYYEQYF.